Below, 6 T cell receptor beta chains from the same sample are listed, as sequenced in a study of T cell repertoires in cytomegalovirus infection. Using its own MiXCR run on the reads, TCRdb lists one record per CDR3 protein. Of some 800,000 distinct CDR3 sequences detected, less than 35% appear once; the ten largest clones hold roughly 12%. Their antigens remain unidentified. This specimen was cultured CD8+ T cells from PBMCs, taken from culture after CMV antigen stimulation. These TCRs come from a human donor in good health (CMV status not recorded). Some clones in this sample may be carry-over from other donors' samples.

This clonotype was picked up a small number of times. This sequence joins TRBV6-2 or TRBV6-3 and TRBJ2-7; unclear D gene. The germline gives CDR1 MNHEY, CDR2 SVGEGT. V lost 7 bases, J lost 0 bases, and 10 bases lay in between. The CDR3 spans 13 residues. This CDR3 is CASKDQSSYEQYV. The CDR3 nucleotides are TGTGCCAGCAAGGATCAAAGCTCCTACGAGCAGTACGTC.

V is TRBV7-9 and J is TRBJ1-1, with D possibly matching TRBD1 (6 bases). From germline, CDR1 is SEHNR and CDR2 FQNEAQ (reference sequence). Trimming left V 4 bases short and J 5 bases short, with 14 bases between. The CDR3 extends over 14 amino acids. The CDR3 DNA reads TGTGCCAGCAGCTCCGGGGGCAGGGAGACTGAAGCTTTCTTT. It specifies CASSSGGRETEAFF.

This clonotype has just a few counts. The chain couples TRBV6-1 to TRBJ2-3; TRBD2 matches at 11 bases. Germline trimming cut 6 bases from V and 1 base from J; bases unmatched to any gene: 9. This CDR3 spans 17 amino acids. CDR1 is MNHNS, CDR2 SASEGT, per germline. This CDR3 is CASRPRLAGSGTDTQYF. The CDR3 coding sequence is TGTGCCAGCAGGCCTCGACTAGCGGGATCCGGCACAGATACGCAGTATTTT.

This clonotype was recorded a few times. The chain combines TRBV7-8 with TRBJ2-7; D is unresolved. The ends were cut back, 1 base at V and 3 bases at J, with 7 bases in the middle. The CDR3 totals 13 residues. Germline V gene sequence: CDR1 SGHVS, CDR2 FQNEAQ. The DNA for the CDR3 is TGTGCCAGCAGCTTAGAGTCGTACTACGAGCAGTACGTC. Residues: CASSLESYYEQYV.

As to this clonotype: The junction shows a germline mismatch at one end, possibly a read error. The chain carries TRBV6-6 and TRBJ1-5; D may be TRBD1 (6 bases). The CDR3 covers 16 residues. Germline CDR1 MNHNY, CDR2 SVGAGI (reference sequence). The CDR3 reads CVSSYGTPNGNQPQHF. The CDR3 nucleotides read TGTGTCAGCAGTTACGGGACACCGAACGGCAATCAGCCCCAGCATTTT.

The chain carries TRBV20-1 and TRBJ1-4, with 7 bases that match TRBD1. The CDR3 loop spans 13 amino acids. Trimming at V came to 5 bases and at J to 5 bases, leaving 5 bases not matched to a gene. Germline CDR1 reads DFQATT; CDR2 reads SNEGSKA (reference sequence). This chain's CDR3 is CSAGGTVNEKLFF. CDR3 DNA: TGCAGTGCTGGCGGGACAGTGAATGAAAAACTGTTTTTT.